The T cell receptor (beta chain) under discussion was sequenced for a study of blood T cells in healthy people across ages. Study-level points and caveats: Those diversity estimates obtained from one million T cells were thought to be underestimates.

CDR1 is ENHRY and CDR2 is SYGVKD in the germline V gene. The V gene lost 4 bases and the J gene lost 6 bases, with 10 bases spanning the gap. The CDR3 covers 13 residues. Primed by a sample-barcoded 5' primer and a J-beta primer mix, a second PCR proceeded for roughly 6 to 12 cycles. TCRdb used MiXCR to reprocess the 5' RACE reads, holding one entry per CDR3 protein. The table records approximately 940,000 distinct CDR3 sequences, 45% to 50% of them present only once. As to this clonotype: The antigen is not known.

The source of this sequence is a man aged 25-40 years in good health. Sequencing was carried out using blood. V usage is TRBV10-3 and J usage is TRBJ2-1; no firm D call. In DNA form, the CDR3 reads TGTGCCATCAGTGTCTCAGACACCAATGAGCAGTTCTTC. Amino acid sequence: CAISVSDTNEQFF.